The source of this TCR beta chain is a study of OX40 agonist ivuxolimab in advanced cancers. Across the study: In three patients, partial responses were observed, one with hepatocellular carcinoma and two with cutaneous melanoma. Notes on the study in general: Expanded clones belonging to CD8+ T cells outnumbered, on average, those of CD4+. Some patients who did not respond also had low normalized T-cell clonal expansion.

With respect to this clone: Its antigen is as yet unknown. In the same sample, other DNA sequences code for this CDR3.

Assay used: immunoSEQ multiplex PCR; TCRdb lists only in-frame clones, some missing. There are fewer than 50,000 clones in the sample; around four fifths occur only once, and over 7.5% lies in the top ten. This CDR3 region has 13 residues. The V gene's germline CDR1 is SGDLS and CDR2 YYNGEE. The V end lost 0 bases, the J end lost 4 bases, and 7 bases lay between the germline ends. Sequenced material: CD4+ or CD8+ T cells sorted from blood, taken in a trial of the OX40 agonist ivuxolimab. The sequence was obtained from an adult with an advanced solid tumor such as melanoma, head and neck, liver or kidney cancer. The chain couples TRBV9 to TRBJ2-5, with no clear D. CDR3 nucleotides: TGTGCCAGCAGCGTAGAAGGGATAGAGACCCAGTACTTC. It translates to CASSVEGIETQYF.